Listed below are T cell receptor beta chains from one sample, sequenced in a study of PD-1 blockade in classical Hodgkin lymphoma. The data were produced by immunoSEQ multiplex PCR, yet TCRdb's version contains in-frame clones alone and is incomplete. The sample has over 80,000 clones, approximately 78% seen once. The specimen was peripheral blood mononuclear cells (PBMCs), collected before the fourth cycle of nivolumab. These receptors all stem from a human donor with classical Hodgkin lymphoma. CDR3s include the opening cysteine and the closing phenylalanine or tryptophan. Fields, in order: D gene, J gene, V gene, clone size, CDR3 protein, CDR3 DNA. The D gene is left open where the match is weak. The size entry is marked missing in some rows and otherwise reads once, few, many or a size class.

>TRBD1|TRBJ1-5|TRBV19|few
CASTPIGTGANQPQHF
TGTGCCAGTACGCCCATCGGGACAGGGGCCAATCAGCCCCAGCATTTT
>-|TRBJ2-7|TRBV5-1|-
CASSLSGTRAYEQYF
TGCGCCAGCAGCTTGTCCGGGACACGAGCCTACGAGCAGTACTTC
>TRBD2|TRBJ2-3|TRBV27|-
CASSLLAGVVTDTQYF
TGTGCCAGCAGTTTACTGGCGGGGGTCGTCACAGATACGCAGTATTTT
>TRBD2|TRBJ2-1|TRBV18|-
CASSPPERELIF
TGTGCCAGCTCACCACCTGAGCGGGAGTTGATCTTC
>TRBD2|TRBJ2-7|TRBV6-6|-
CASSPSGGGSYEQYF
TGTGCCAGCAGTCCTAGCGGGGGGGGGTCCTACGAGCAGTACTTC
>TRBD1|TRBJ1-1|TRBV2|medium-sized
CASSMGQMNTEAFF
TGTGCCAGCAGTATGGGACAGATGAACACTGAAGCTTTCTTT
>-|TRBJ1-2|TRBV6-1|-
CASSVQATSNYGYTF
TGTGCCAGCAGTGTACAGGCGACGTCTAACTATGGCTACACCTTC
>-|TRBJ2-7|TRBV10-3|-
CAISELGVRGEQYF
TGTGCCATCAGTGAATTGGGGGTCCGGGGCGAGCAGTACTTC
>TRBD2|TRBJ2-5|TRBV5-1|-
CASSPSGRAQETQYF
TGCGCCAGCAGTCCTAGCGGGAGGGCCCAAGAGACCCAGTACTTC
>-|TRBJ2-6|TRBV9|-
CASSASLGDPGANVLTF
TGTGCCAGCAGCGCTTCGTTGGGGGACCCTGGGGCCAACGTCCTGACTTTC
>-|TRBJ1-2|TRBV19|-
CASSISRDGAYGYTF
TGTGCCAGTAGTATTTCACGAGACGGGGCCTATGGCTACACCTTC
>-|TRBJ1-3|TRBV6-5|-
CASSYSRGDTIYF
TGTGCCAGCAGTTACAGTCGGGGAGACACCATATATTTT
>TRBD2|TRBJ2-3|TRBV27|-
CASSLGLADTQYF
TGTGCCAGCAGTTTGGGACTAGCAGATACGCAGTATTTT
>TRBD1|TRBJ2-3|TRBV5-1|-
CASSLGTGGADTQYF
TGCGCCAGCAGCTTGGGGACAGGGGGAGCAGATACGCAGTATTTT
>TRBD2|TRBJ2-2|TRBV7-3|-
CASSFGLAGPGELFF
TGTGCCAGCAGCTTTGGACTAGCGGGACCCGGGGAGCTGTTTTTT
>-|TRBJ1-6|TRBV6-5|-
CASSYSQSWNSPLHF
TGTGCCAGCAGTTACTCTCAGAGTTGGAATTCACCCCTCCACTTT
>-|TRBJ1-1|TRBV10-3|few
CAISAGVGAEAFF
TGTGCCATCAGCGCAGGGGTTGGGGCTGAAGCTTTCTTT
>-|TRBJ1-4|TRBV2|-
CASSLLKTTNEKLFF
TGTGCCAGCAGCCTATTAAAAACAACTAATGAAAAACTGTTTTTT
>TRBD1|TRBJ1-4|TRBV4-1|-
CASSQGTQGDEKLFF
TGCGCCAGCAGCCAAGGAACACAGGGGGATGAAAAACTGTTTTTT
>TRBD1|TRBJ1-1|TRBV6-5|-
CASTGTANTEAFF
TGTGCCAGCACAGGGACAGCGAACACTGAAGCTTTCTTT
>-|TRBJ2-2|TRBV6-5|-
CASRTGQTTGELFF
TGTGCCAGCAGAACCGGACAGACCACCGGGGAGCTGTTTTTT
>-|TRBJ2-3|TRBV14|-
CASSQLASTDTQYF
TGTGCCAGCAGCCAATTGGCTAGCACAGATACGCAGTATTTT
>-|TRBJ1-5|TRBV6-5|-
CPGGTHQPQHF
TGTCCCGGAGGGACCCATCAGCCCCAGCATTTT
>-|TRBJ2-3|TRBV7-9|-
CASKRGLAAISTDTQYF
TGTGCCAGCAAACGAGGTCTGGCGGCCATTAGCACAGATACGCAGTATTTT
>-|TRBJ2-7|TRBV5-6|-
CASSWGRTSSYEQYF
TGTGCCAGCAGCTGGGGGAGGACCAGCTCCTACGAGCAGTACTTC
>-|TRBJ1-3|TRBV6-5|many
CATVLESHSGNTIYF
TGTGCCACCGTCCTAGAGTCACACTCTGGAAACACCATATATTTT
>-|TRBJ1-5|TRBV19|-
CASSTIGGAHQPQHF
TGTGCCAGTAGCACAATAGGGGGGGCACATCAGCCCCAGCATTTT
>-|TRBJ1-2|TRBV7-2|-
CASSFATDYGYTF
TGTGCCAGCAGCTTCGCGACGGATTATGGCTACACCTTC
>-|TRBJ1-3|TRBV7-2|-
CASSLARGSSGNTIYF
TGTGCCAGCAGCTTAGCGCGTGGTTCCTCTGGAAACACCATATATTTT
>TRBD1|TRBJ1-1|TRBV10-3|-
CATRGQGHTEAFF
TGTGCCACTAGGGGACAGGGGCACACTGAAGCTTTCTTT